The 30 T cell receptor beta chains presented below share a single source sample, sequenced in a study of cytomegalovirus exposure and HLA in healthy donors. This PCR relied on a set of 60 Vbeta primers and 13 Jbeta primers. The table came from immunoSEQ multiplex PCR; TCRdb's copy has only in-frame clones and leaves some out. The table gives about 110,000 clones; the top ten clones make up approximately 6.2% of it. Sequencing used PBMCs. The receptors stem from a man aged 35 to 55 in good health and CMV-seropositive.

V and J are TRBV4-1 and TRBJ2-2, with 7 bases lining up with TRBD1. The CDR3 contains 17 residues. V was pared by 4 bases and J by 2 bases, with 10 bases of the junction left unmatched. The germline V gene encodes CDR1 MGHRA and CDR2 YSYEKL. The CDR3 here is CASSRWDSLFNTGELFF. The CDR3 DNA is TGCGCCAGCAGCCGGTGGGACAGTCTTTTTAACACCGGGGAGCTGTTTTTT.

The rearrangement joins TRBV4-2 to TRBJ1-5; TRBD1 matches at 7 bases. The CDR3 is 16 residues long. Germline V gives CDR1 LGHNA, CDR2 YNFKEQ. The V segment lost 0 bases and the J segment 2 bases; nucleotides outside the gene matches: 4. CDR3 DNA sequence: TGTGCCAGCAGCCAAGAAGGAGACAGGGGCAATCAGCCCCAGCATTTT. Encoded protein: CASSQEGDRGNQPQHF.

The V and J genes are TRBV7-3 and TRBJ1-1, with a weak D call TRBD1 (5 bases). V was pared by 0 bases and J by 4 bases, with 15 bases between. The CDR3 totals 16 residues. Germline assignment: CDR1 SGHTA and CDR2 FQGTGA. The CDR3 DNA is TGTGCCAGCAGCTTAACCCCCGGGACTCGAGGCACTGAAGCTTTCTTT. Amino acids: CASSLTPGTRGTEAFF.

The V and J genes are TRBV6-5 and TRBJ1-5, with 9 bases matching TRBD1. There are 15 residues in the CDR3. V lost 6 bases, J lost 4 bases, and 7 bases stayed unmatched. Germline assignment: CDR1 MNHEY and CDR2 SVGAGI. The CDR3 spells CASRPGTGSNQPQHF. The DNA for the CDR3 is TGTGCCAGCAGACCCGGGACAGGGTCTAATCAGCCCCAGCATTTT.

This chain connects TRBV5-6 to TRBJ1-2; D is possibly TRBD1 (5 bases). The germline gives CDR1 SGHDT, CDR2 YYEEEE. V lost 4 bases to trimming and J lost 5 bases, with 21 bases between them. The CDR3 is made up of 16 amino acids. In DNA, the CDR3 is TGTGCCAGCAGCCCACACCCGGGGGAGCTAGGGTATGGCTACACCTTC. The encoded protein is CASSPHPGELGYGYTF.

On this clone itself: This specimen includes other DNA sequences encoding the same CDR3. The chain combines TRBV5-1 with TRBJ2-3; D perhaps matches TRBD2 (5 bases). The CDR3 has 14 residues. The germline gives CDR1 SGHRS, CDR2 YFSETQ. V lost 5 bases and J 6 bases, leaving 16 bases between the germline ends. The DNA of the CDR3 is TGCGCCAGCAGTCTACTCCGGGAACCCGATACGCAGTATTTT. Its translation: CASSLLREPDTQYF.

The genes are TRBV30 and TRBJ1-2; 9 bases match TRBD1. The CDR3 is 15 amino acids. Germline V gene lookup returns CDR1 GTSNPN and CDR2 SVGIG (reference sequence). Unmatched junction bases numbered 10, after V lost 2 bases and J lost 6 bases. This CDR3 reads CAWSHRDREWNGYTF. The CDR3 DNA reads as TGTGCCTGGAGTCACCGGGACAGGGAATGGAATGGCTACACCTTC.

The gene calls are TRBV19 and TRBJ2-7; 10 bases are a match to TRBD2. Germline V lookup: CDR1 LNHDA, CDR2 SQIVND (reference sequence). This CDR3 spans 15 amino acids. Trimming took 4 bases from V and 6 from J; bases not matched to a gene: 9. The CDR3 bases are TGTGCCAGTAGTAATGGGGGGCTAGCGGGAGTCGAGCAGTACTTC. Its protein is CASSNGGLAGVEQYF.

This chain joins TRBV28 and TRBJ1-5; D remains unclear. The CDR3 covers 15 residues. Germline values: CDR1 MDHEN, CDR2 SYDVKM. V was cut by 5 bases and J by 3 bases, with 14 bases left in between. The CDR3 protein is CASSPDITTNQPQHF. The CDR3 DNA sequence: TGTGCCAGCAGTCCTGACATTACCACCAATCAGCCCCAGCATTTT.

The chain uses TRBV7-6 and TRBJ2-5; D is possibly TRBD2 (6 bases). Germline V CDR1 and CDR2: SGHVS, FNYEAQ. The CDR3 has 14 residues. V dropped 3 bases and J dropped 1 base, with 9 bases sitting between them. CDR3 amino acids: CASSFTGSQETQYF. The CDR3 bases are TGTGCCAGCAGCTTTACCGGGAGCCAAGAGACCCAGTACTTC.

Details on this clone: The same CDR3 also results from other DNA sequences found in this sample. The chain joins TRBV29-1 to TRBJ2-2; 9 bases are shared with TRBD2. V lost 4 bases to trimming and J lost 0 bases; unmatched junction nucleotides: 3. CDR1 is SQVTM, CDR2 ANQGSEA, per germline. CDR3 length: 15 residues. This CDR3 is CSVGLAGANTGELFF. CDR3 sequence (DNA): TGCAGCGTTGGATTAGCGGGGGCGAACACCGGGGAGCTGTTTTTT.

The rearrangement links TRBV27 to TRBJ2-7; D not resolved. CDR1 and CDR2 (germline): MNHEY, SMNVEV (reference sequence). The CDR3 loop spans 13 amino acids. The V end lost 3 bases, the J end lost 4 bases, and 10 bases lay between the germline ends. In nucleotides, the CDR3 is TGTGCCAGCAGTTTGCACTACCAATACGAGCAGTACTTC. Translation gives CASSLHYQYEQYF.

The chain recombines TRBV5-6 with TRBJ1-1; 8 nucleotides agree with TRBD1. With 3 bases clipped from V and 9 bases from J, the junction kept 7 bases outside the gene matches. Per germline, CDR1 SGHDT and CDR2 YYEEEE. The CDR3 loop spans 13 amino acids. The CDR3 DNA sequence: TGTGCCAGCAGCTCGACAGGGGTGGCCCAAGCTTTCTTT. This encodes CASSSTGVAQAFF.

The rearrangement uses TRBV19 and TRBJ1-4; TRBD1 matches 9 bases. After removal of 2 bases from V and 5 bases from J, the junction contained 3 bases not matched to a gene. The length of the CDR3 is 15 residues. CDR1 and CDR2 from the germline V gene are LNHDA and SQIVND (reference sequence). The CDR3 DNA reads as TGTGCCAGTAGTATAAAGGGACAGGGCAATGAAAAACTGTTTTTT. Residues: CASSIKGQGNEKLFF.

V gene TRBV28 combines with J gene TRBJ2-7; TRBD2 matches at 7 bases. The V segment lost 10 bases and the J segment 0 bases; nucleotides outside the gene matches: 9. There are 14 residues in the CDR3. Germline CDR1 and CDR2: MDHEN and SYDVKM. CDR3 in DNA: TGTGCCACCTTCCCTAGCGGAACCTCCTACGAGCAGTACTTC. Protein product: CATFPSGTSYEQYF.

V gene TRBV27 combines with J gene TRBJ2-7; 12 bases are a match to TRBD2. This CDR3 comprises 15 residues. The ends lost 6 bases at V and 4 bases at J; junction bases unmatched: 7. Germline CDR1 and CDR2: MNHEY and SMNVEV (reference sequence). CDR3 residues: CASRALAGGPYEQYF. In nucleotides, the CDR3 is TGTGCCAGCAGGGCCCTAGCGGGAGGGCCTTACGAGCAGTACTTC.

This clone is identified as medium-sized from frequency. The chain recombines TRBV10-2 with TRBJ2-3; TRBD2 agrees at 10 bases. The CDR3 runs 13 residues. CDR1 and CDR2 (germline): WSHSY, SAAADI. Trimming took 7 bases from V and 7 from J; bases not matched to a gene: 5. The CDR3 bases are TGCGCCAGCACAGCGGGAGGGCTGAATACGCAGTATTTT. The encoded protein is CASTAGGLNTQYF.

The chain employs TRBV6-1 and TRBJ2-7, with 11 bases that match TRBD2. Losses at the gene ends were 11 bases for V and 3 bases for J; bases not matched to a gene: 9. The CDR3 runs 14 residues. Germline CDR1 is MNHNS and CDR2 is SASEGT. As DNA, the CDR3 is TGTGCCGGTCGACTAGCGGGACTCAACTACGAGCAGTACTTC. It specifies CAGRLAGLNYEQYF.

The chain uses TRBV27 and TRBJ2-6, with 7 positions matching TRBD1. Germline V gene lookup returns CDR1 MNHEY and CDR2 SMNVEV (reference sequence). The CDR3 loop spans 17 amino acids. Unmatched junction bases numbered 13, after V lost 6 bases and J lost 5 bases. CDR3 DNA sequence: TGTGCCAGCAGACCGGGACAGCAAAAACCTCGGGCCAACGTCCTGACTTTC. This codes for CASRPGQQKPRANVLTF.

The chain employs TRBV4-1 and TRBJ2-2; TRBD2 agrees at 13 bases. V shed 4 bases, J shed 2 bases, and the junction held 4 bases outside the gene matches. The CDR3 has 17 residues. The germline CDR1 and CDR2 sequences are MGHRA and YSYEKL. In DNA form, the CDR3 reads TGCGCCAGCAGCCCCGGACTAGCGGGAGTTAACACCGGGGAGCTGTTTTTT. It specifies CASSPGLAGVNTGELFF.

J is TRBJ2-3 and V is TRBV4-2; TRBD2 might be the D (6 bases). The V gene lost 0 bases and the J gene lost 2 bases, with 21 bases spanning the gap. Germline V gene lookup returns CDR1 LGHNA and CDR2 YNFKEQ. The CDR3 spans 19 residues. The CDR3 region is CASSQEGTSGQGYTDTQYF. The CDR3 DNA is TGTGCCAGCAGCCAAGAGGGTACAAGCGGGCAAGGGTACACAGATACGCAGTATTTT.

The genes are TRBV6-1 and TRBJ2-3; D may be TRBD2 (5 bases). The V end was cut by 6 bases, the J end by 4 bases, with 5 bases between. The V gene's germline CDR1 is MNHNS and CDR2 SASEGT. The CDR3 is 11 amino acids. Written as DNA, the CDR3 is TGTGCCAGCAGACTAGCAGATACGCAGTATTTT. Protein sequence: CASRLADTQYF.

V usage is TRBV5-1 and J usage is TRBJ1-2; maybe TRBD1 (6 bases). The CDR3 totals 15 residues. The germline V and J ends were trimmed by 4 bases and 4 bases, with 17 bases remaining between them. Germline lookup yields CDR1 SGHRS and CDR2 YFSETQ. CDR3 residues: CASSQSPDSFYGYTF. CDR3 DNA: TGCGCCAGCAGCCAAAGCCCGGACAGCTTCTATGGCTACACCTTC.

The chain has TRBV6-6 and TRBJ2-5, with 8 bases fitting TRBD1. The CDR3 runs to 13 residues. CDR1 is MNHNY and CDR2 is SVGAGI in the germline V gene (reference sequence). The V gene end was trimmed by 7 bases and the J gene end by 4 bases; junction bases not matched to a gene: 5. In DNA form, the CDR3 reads TGTGCCAGCACCAGACAGGGGAGAGAGACCCAGTACTTC. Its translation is CASTRQGRETQYF.

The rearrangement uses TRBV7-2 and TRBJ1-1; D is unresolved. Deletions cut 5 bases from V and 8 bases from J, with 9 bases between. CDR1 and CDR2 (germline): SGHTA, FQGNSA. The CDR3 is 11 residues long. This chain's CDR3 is CASSPTEEAFF. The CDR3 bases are TGTGCCAGCAGCCCAACTGAAGAAGCTTTCTTT.

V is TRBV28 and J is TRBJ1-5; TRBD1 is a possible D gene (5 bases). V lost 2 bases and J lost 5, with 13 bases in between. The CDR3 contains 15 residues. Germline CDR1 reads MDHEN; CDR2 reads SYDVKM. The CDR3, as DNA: TGTGCCAGCAGTTTAGGTCCAGGGCCGTATCAGCCCCAGCATTTT. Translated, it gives CASSLGPGPYQPQHF.

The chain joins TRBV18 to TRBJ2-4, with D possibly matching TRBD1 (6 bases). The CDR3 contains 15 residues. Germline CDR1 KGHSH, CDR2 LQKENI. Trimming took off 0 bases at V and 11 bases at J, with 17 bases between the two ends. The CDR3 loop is CASSPPAASRGLQYF. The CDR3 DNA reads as TGTGCCAGCTCACCACCGGCGGCCTCCAGGGGCCTTCAGTACTTC.

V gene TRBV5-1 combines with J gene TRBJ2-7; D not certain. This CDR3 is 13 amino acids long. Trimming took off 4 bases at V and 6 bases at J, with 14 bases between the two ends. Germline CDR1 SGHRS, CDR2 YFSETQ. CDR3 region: CASSLVLMSEQYF. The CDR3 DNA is TGCGCCAGCAGCCTTGTCCTGATGAGCGAGCAGTACTTC. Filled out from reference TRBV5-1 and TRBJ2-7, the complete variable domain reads KAGVTQTPRYLIKTRGQQVTLSCSPISGHRSVSWYQQTPGQGLQFLFEYFSETQRNKGNFPGRFSGRQFSNSRSEMNVSTLELGDSALYLCASSLVLMSEQYFGPGTRLTVT.

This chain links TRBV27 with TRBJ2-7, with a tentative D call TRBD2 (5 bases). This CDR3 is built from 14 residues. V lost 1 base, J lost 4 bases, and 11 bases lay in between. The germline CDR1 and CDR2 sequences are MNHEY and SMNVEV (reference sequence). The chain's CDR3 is CASSLLASLYEQYF. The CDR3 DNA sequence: TGTGCCAGCAGTTTATTGGCTAGCTTGTACGAGCAGTACTTC.

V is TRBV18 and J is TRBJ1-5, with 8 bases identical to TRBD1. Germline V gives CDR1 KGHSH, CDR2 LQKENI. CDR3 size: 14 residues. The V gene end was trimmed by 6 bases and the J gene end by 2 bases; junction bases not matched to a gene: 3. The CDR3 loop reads CASSDRVGNQPQHF. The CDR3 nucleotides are TGTGCCAGCTCGGACAGGGTAGGCAATCAGCCCCAGCATTTT.